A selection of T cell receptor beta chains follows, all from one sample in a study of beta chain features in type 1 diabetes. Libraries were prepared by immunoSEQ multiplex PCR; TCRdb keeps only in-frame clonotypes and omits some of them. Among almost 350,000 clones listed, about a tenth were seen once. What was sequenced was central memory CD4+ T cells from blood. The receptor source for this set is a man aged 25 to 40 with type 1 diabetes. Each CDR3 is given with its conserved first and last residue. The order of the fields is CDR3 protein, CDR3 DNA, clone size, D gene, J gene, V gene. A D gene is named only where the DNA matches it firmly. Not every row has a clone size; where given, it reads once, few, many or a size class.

cdr3_aa: CASSSLAGVSTDTQYF
cdr3_nt: TGTGCCAGCAGCTCACTAGCGGGGGTTTCCACAGATACGCAGTATTTT
clone_size: -
d_call: TRBD2
j_call: TRBJ2-3
v_call: TRBV14

cdr3_aa: CASSTSSERGAPDTQYF
cdr3_nt: TGTGCCAGCAGTACGTCCTCGGAGCGGGGGGCCCCAGATACGCAGTATTTT
clone_size: few
d_call: TRBD2
j_call: TRBJ2-3
v_call: TRBV28

cdr3_aa: CAWTGTGNTIYF
cdr3_nt: TGTGCCTGGACCGGGACTGGAAACACCATATATTTT
clone_size: many
d_call: -
j_call: TRBJ1-3
v_call: TRBV30

cdr3_aa: CASSRGTGQYF
cdr3_nt: TGTGCCAGCAGCCGCGGGACAGGGCAGTACTTC
clone_size: few
d_call: TRBD1
j_call: TRBJ2-7
v_call: TRBV7-2

cdr3_aa: CASSLAPTGRIYEQYF
cdr3_nt: TGTGCCAGCAGCTTAGCCCCGACAGGGCGGATCTACGAGCAGTACTTC
clone_size: -
d_call: TRBD1
j_call: TRBJ2-7
v_call: TRBV7-9

cdr3_aa: CASSNRDRVVVGTQYF
cdr3_nt: TGTGCCAGCAGCAACCGGGACAGGGTAGTTGTGGGTACGCAGTATTTT
clone_size: -
d_call: TRBD1
j_call: TRBJ2-3
v_call: TRBV7-2

cdr3_aa: CASSSGQGYSPLHF
cdr3_nt: TGTGCCAGCAGCTCCGGACAGGGGTATTCACCCCTCCACTTT
clone_size: -
d_call: TRBD1
j_call: TRBJ1-6
v_call: TRBV9

cdr3_aa: CSTGGTGGDWGYTF
cdr3_nt: TGCAGCACAGGCGGGACAGGGGGCGATTGGGGCTACACCTTC
clone_size: -
d_call: TRBD1
j_call: TRBJ1-2
v_call: TRBV29-1

cdr3_aa: CASSSYPSQETQYF
cdr3_nt: TGTGCCAGCAGTTCCTACCCCTCACAAGAGACCCAGTACTTC
clone_size: -
d_call: -
j_call: TRBJ2-5
v_call: TRBV5-6

cdr3_aa: CASNRGDGTDTQYF
cdr3_nt: TGCGCCAGCAACCGTGGGGACGGGACAGATACGCAGTATTTT
clone_size: -
d_call: -
j_call: TRBJ2-3
v_call: TRBV5-1

cdr3_aa: CASSFDGDSPLHF
cdr3_nt: TGCGCCAGCAGCTTCGACGGCGATTCACCCCTCCACTTT
clone_size: -
d_call: -
j_call: TRBJ1-6
v_call: TRBV5-1

cdr3_aa: CASRNNEEQPQHF
cdr3_nt: TGTGCCAGCAGGAACAACGAGGAACAGCCCCAGCATTTT
clone_size: few
d_call: -
j_call: TRBJ1-5
v_call: TRBV6-6

cdr3_aa: CASGGRINNEQFF
cdr3_nt: TGTGCCAGCGGTGGCAGGATAAACAATGAGCAGTTCTTC
clone_size: few
d_call: -
j_call: TRBJ2-1
v_call: TRBV7-2

cdr3_aa: CASSPPLAGVGDTQYF
cdr3_nt: TGTGCCAGCAGCCCCCCTCTAGCGGGGGTAGGAGATACGCAGTATTTT
clone_size: once
d_call: TRBD2
j_call: TRBJ2-3
v_call: TRBV11-2

cdr3_aa: CASSFSSGARTDTQYF
cdr3_nt: TGTGCCAGTAGTTTCTCTAGCGGCGCCCGCACAGATACGCAGTATTTT
clone_size: few
d_call: TRBD2
j_call: TRBJ2-3
v_call: TRBV19

cdr3_aa: CASSRGFNEKLFF
cdr3_nt: TGTGCCAGCAGCCGAGGCTTTAATGAAAAACTGTTTTTT
clone_size: -
d_call: -
j_call: TRBJ1-4
v_call: TRBV7-9

cdr3_aa: CASSPSPVAGTEAFF
cdr3_nt: TGTGCCAGCAGCCCCAGCCCGGTCGCCGGCACTGAAGCTTTCTTT
clone_size: few
d_call: -
j_call: TRBJ1-1
v_call: TRBV9

cdr3_aa: CASRTGVGETQYF
cdr3_nt: TGTGCCAGCAGGACAGGGGTCGGGGAGACCCAGTACTTC
clone_size: few
d_call: TRBD1
j_call: TRBJ2-5
v_call: TRBV2

cdr3_aa: CASSLDKGNNEQFF
cdr3_nt: TGTGCCAGCAGCTTAGATAAGGGAAACAATGAGCAGTTCTTC
clone_size: -
d_call: -
j_call: TRBJ2-1
v_call: TRBV11-2

cdr3_aa: CASTRDRDSGNTIYF
cdr3_nt: TGTGCCAGCACCCGAGACCGCGACTCTGGAAACACCATATATTTT
clone_size: few
d_call: -
j_call: TRBJ1-3
v_call: TRBV7-9

cdr3_aa: CASSERDGNTEAFF
cdr3_nt: TGTGCCAGCAGTGAAAGGGACGGTAACACTGAAGCTTTCTTT
clone_size: once
d_call: -
j_call: TRBJ1-1
v_call: TRBV2

cdr3_aa: CASSLRTVGKGEQYF
cdr3_nt: TGTGCCAGCAGCTTGAGAACCGTGGGTAAGGGAGAGCAGTACTTC
clone_size: few
d_call: -
j_call: TRBJ2-7
v_call: TRBV5-6

cdr3_aa: CASSFGLTIQETQYF
cdr3_nt: TGTGCCAGCAGCTTCGGCCTGACTATTCAAGAGACCCAGTACTTC
clone_size: few
d_call: -
j_call: TRBJ2-5
v_call: TRBV7-2

cdr3_aa: CASSPGGGTNEKLFF
cdr3_nt: TGTGCCAGCAGCCCAGGAGGGGGAACTAATGAAAAACTGTTTTTT
clone_size: many
d_call: -
j_call: TRBJ1-4
v_call: TRBV7-2

cdr3_aa: CASSKVLSRKKGNQPQHF
cdr3_nt: TGTGCCAGCAGCAAAGTCTTAAGTCGCAAGAAGGGCAATCAGCCCCAGCATTTT
clone_size: few
d_call: -
j_call: TRBJ1-5
v_call: TRBV21-1

cdr3_aa: CASSLLGDYTDTQYF
cdr3_nt: TGTGCCAGCAGCTTATTAGGGGACTACACAGATACGCAGTATTTT
clone_size: -
d_call: TRBD2
j_call: TRBJ2-3
v_call: TRBV7-2

cdr3_aa: CASSLAGFTTGSF
cdr3_nt: TGTGCCAGCAGCTTAGCAGGTTTTACTACAGGCTCTTTT
clone_size: -
d_call: -
j_call: TRBJ2-3
v_call: TRBV11-2

cdr3_aa: CASSLSASGSSYNEQFF
cdr3_nt: TGCGCCAGCAGCTTGTCGGCGTCGGGGAGCTCCTACAATGAGCAGTTCTTC
clone_size: -
d_call: -
j_call: TRBJ2-1
v_call: TRBV5-1

cdr3_aa: CASTSGGETQYF
cdr3_nt: TGTGCCAGCACTAGCGGGGGAGAGACCCAGTACTTC
clone_size: -
d_call: TRBD2
j_call: TRBJ2-5
v_call: TRBV28

cdr3_aa: CASSALSAVSNYGYTF
cdr3_nt: TGTGCCAGCAGCGCTCTGTCGGCTGTCTCTAACTATGGCTACACCTTC
clone_size: many
d_call: -
j_call: TRBJ1-2
v_call: TRBV5-5

cdr3_aa: CASSTLGRTHRQAFF
cdr3_nt: TGTGCCAGTAGCACTCTCGGCCGGACACATCGGCAAGCTTTCTTT
clone_size: few
d_call: -
j_call: TRBJ1-1
v_call: TRBV19

cdr3_aa: CASSFGGDGTDTQYF
cdr3_nt: TGTGCCAGCAGCTTCGGCGGCGATGGCACAGATACGCAGTATTTT
clone_size: few
d_call: -
j_call: TRBJ2-3
v_call: TRBV9

cdr3_aa: CASSIRDRANGYTF
cdr3_nt: TGTGCCAGTAGTATCCGGGACAGGGCCAATGGCTACACCTTC
clone_size: -
d_call: TRBD1
j_call: TRBJ1-2
v_call: TRBV19

cdr3_aa: CASSQEKGNPYEQYF
cdr3_nt: TGTGCCAGCAGCCAAGAGAAGGGAAACCCCTACGAGCAGTACTTC
clone_size: -
d_call: -
j_call: TRBJ2-7
v_call: TRBV14

cdr3_aa: CASSLGGTALSQKLFF
cdr3_nt: TGTGCCAGCAGCTTGGGAGGGACGGCGCTATCCCAAAAACTGTTTTTT
clone_size: -
d_call: -
j_call: TRBJ1-4
v_call: TRBV5-5

cdr3_aa: CASSYSSGGEQFF
cdr3_nt: TGTGCCAGCAGTTACTCGAGCGGGGGTGAGCAGTTCTTC
clone_size: few
d_call: TRBD2
j_call: TRBJ2-1
v_call: TRBV6-6

cdr3_aa: CASSQGNSPLHF
cdr3_nt: TGTGCCAGCTCACAAGGGAATTCACCCCTCCACTTT
clone_size: few
d_call: -
j_call: TRBJ1-6
v_call: TRBV18

cdr3_aa: CASSESGAASGNQPQHF
cdr3_nt: TGCGCCAGCAGTGAGTCCGGTGCGGCTTCCGGCAATCAGCCCCAGCATTTT
clone_size: few
d_call: -
j_call: TRBJ1-5
v_call: TRBV10-2

cdr3_aa: CARSFPDKTEAFF
cdr3_nt: TGTGCCAGAAGCTTCCCAGACAAGACCGAAGCTTTCTTT
clone_size: few
d_call: -
j_call: TRBJ1-1
v_call: TRBV5-3

cdr3_aa: CSVARDRDGDSPLHF
cdr3_nt: TGCAGCGTCGCCCGGGACAGGGATGGGGATTCACCCCTCCACTTT
clone_size: few
d_call: TRBD1
j_call: TRBJ1-6
v_call: TRBV29-1

cdr3_aa: CASSYRTGLYGYTF
cdr3_nt: TGTGCCAGCAGTTACAGGACGGGACTCTATGGCTACACCTTC
clone_size: once
d_call: -
j_call: TRBJ1-2
v_call: TRBV6-5

cdr3_aa: CASVTGQNTGELFF
cdr3_nt: TGTGCCAGCGTCACGGGACAGAACACCGGGGAGCTGTTTTTT
clone_size: -
d_call: -
j_call: TRBJ2-2
v_call: TRBV18

cdr3_aa: CASSQATGGIQYF
cdr3_nt: TGCGCCAGCAGCCAAGCCACAGGAGGCATTCAGTACTTC
clone_size: -
d_call: -
j_call: TRBJ2-4
v_call: TRBV4-3

cdr3_aa: CASKGSPSGNTIYF
cdr3_nt: TGTGCCTCAAAGGGGAGTCCCTCTGGAAACACCATATATTTT
clone_size: many
d_call: -
j_call: TRBJ1-3
v_call: TRBV19

cdr3_aa: CASSMTSGGEDTQYF
cdr3_nt: TGTGCCAGCAGTATGACTAGCGGGGGTGAAGATACGCAGTATTTT
clone_size: -
d_call: TRBD2
j_call: TRBJ2-3
v_call: TRBV9

cdr3_aa: CATTRSTDTQYF
cdr3_nt: TGTGCCACCACCCGAAGCACAGATACGCAGTATTTT
clone_size: -
d_call: -
j_call: TRBJ2-3
v_call: TRBV15

cdr3_aa: CASTRSNEQFF
cdr3_nt: TGCGCCAGCACCCGTTCCAATGAGCAGTTCTTC
clone_size: -
d_call: -
j_call: TRBJ2-1
v_call: TRBV4-3

cdr3_aa: CAWSPRPGELFF
cdr3_nt: TGTGCCTGGAGTCCCCGCCCCGGGGAGCTGTTTTTT
clone_size: -
d_call: -
j_call: TRBJ2-2
v_call: TRBV30

cdr3_aa: CASSLDGGGETQYF
cdr3_nt: TGTGCCAGCAGCTTAGATGGCGGGGGAGAGACCCAGTACTTC
clone_size: few
d_call: TRBD2
j_call: TRBJ2-5
v_call: TRBV11-3

cdr3_aa: CASSPEGGFSNQPQHF
cdr3_nt: TGCGCCAGCAGCCCGGAAGGGGGGTTTAGCAATCAGCCCCAGCATTTT
clone_size: few
d_call: -
j_call: TRBJ1-5
v_call: TRBV5-1

cdr3_aa: CASSPAGPQETQYF
cdr3_nt: TGCGCCAGCTCCCCGGCGGGTCCCCAAGAGACCCAGTACTTC
clone_size: -
d_call: -
j_call: TRBJ2-5
v_call: TRBV5-1

cdr3_aa: CASSPLAGLTDTQYF
cdr3_nt: TGTGCCAGCTCACCCTTAGCGGGGCTCACAGATACGCAGTATTTT
clone_size: few
d_call: TRBD2
j_call: TRBJ2-3
v_call: TRBV18